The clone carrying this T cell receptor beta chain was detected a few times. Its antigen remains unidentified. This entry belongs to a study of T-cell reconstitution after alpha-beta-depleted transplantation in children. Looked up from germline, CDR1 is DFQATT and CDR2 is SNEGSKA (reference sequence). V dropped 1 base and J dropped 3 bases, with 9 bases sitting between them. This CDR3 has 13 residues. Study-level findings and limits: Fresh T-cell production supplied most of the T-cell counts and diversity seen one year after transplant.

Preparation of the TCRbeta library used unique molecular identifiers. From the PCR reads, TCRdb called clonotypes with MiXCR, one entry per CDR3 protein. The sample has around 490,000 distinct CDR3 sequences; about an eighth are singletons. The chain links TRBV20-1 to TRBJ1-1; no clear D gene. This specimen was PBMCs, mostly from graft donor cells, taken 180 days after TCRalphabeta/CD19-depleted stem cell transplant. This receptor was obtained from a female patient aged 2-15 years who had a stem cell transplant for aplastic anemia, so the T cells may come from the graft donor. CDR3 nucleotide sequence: TGCAGTGCTAGAGCGGACGGCGACACTGAAGCTTTCTTT. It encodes CSARADGDTEAFF.